One and the same sample provided the 6 T cell receptor beta chains below, sequenced in a study of T cell responses to AZD1222 COVID-19 vaccine. Here immunoSEQ multiplex PCR was the method, and the copy in TCRdb shows in-frame clones only, minus some. The sample carries roughly 150,000 clones, about 94% recorded once. The sequenced sample was peripheral blood, obtained on day 0 of AZD1222 vaccination. The source is an adult in good health.

V is TRBV7-2 and J is TRBJ2-1, with 11 bases lining up with TRBD2. The CDR3 sequence is 16 residues long. The germline V gene encodes CDR1 SGHTA and CDR2 FQGNSA. V trimming: 5 bases; J trimming: 2 bases; junction bases outside the gene matches: 5. The CDR3 DNA reads TGTGCCAGCAGCCCCGGGACTAGCGGTGCCTACAATGAGCAGTTCTTC. Translating gives CASSPGTSGAYNEQFF.

This clone was seen a few times. V is TRBV7-8 and J is TRBJ2-2; D remains unclear. CDR1 is SGHVS and CDR2 is FQNEAQ in the germline V gene. Trimming pared 4 bases from V and 1 base from J, leaving 4 bases between. The CDR3 spans 13 residues. The CDR3 coding sequence is TGTGCCAGCAGCTCTAAGAACACCGGGGAGCTGTTTTTT. It codes for CASSSKNTGELFF. The complete variable domain, with remaining parts taken from reference TRBV7-8 and TRBJ2-2, reads GAGVSQSPRYKVAKRGQDVALRCDPISGHVSLFWYQQALGQGPEFLTYFQNEAQLDKSGLPSDRFFAERPEGSVSTLKIQRTQQEDSAVYLCASSSKNTGELFFGEGSRLTVL.

In regard to this clone: The junction departs from germline at one end; a sequencing error may be responsible. The chain couples TRBV5-1 to TRBJ2-5, with D possibly being TRBD1 or TRBD2 (5 bases each). Germline values: CDR1 SGHRS, CDR2 YFSETQ. The CDR3 is made up of 16 amino acids. The CDR3 region has the DNA TGCGCCAGCAGTTTGGGGAGTCGGGGACACCAAGAGACCCAGTACTTC. It specifies CASSLGSRGHQETQYF.

The rearrangement uses TRBV5-1 and TRBJ2-5; 7 nucleotides match TRBD2. Germline V gene lookup returns CDR1 SGHRS and CDR2 YFSETQ. The CDR3 extends over 15 amino acids. V lost 1 base to trimming and J lost 2 bases; unmatched junction nucleotides: 5. The CDR3, as DNA: TGCGCCAGCAGCTTGAGGTTGGGACTACAAGAGACCCAGTACTTC. This encodes CASSLRLGLQETQYF.

The chain has TRBV5-1 and TRBJ1-2, with D perhaps TRBD1 (6 bases). There are 14 residues in the CDR3. Trimming shortened V by 0 bases and J by 6 bases, and 12 bases separated the two germline ends. Germline assignment: CDR1 SGHRS and CDR2 YFSETQ. As DNA, the CDR3 is TGCGCCAGCAGCTTGGCGGACAGAACAAATGGCTACACCTTC. As protein: CASSLADRTNGYTF. The complete variable domain, with remaining parts taken from reference TRBV5-1 and TRBJ1-2, reads KAGVTQTPRYLIKTRGQQVTLSCSPISGHRSVSWYQQTPGQGLQFLFEYFSETQRNKGNFPGRFSGRQFSNSRSEMNVSTLELGDSALYLCASSLADRTNGYTFGSGTRLTVV.

The J gene is TRBJ1-2, the V gene TRBV19, with D possibly matching TRBD1 (5 bases). This CDR3 is built from 14 residues. Germline V gives CDR1 LNHDA, CDR2 SQIVND (reference sequence). Deletions cut 1 base from V and 2 bases from J, with 8 bases between. CDR3 in amino acids: CASSIGAGNYGYTF. DNA of the CDR3: TGTGCCAGTAGTATAGGAGCAGGGAACTATGGCTACACCTTC.